Listed below are T cell receptor beta chains from one sample, sequenced in a study of OX40 agonist ivuxolimab in advanced cancers. Only in-frame clones appear in the TCRdb table, and some are missing; sequencing was by immunoSEQ multiplex PCR. The sample consists of about 62,000 clones, around 81% of them appearing once. The source material was CD4+ or CD8+ T cells sorted from blood, sampled in a trial of the OX40 agonist ivuxolimab. Receptor source: an adult with an advanced solid tumor such as melanoma, head and neck, liver or kidney cancer. Both conserved end residues are part of each CDR3. Each record gives: CDR3 length, D gene, V gene, clone size, J gene, CDR3 DNA, CDR3 protein. The D gene is left open where the match is weak. The size of a clone is reported for some rows only, either as once, few or many, or as a class for expanded clones.

CDR3 length: 12
D gene: -
V gene: TRBV7-2
clone size: -
J gene: TRBJ2-7
CDR3 DNA: TGTGCCAGCAGCTTAAATCGTATCGAGCAGTACTTC
CDR3 protein: CASSLNRIEQYF

CDR3 length: 14
D gene: -
V gene: TRBV6-5
clone size: -
J gene: TRBJ1-2
CDR3 DNA: TGTGCCAGCAGGGGGGTGACCCCTCCCCATGGCTACACCTTC
CDR3 protein: CASRGVTPPHGYTF

CDR3 length: 16
D gene: TRBD1
V gene: TRBV25-1
clone size: -
J gene: TRBJ2-2
CDR3 DNA: TGTGCCAGCAGGCCATCCGGACAGGGGAACACCGGGGAGCTGTTTTTT
CDR3 protein: CASRPSGQGNTGELFF

CDR3 length: 13
D gene: -
V gene: TRBV11-2
clone size: -
J gene: TRBJ1-2
CDR3 DNA: TGTGCCAGCAGCTTAGCTACAGACTATGGCTACACCTTC
CDR3 protein: CASSLATDYGYTF

CDR3 length: 16
D gene: -
V gene: TRBV5-1
clone size: once
J gene: TRBJ1-5
CDR3 DNA: TGCGCCAGCAGCTTGGAAGGGGGATCCGGCAATCAGCCCCAGCATTTT
CDR3 protein: CASSLEGGSGNQPQHF

CDR3 length: 12
D gene: -
V gene: TRBV9
clone size: -
J gene: TRBJ1-2
CDR3 DNA: TGTGCCAGCAGCGTAGGGAATATTGGCTACACCTTC
CDR3 protein: CASSVGNIGYTF

CDR3 length: 15
D gene: -
V gene: TRBV4-1
clone size: -
J gene: TRBJ2-1
CDR3 DNA: TGCGCCAGCAGCCAAGAACTCAGGGTAGTCAATGAGCAGTTCTTC
CDR3 protein: CASSQELRVVNEQFF

CDR3 length: 14
D gene: -
V gene: TRBV30
clone size: -
J gene: TRBJ1-4
CDR3 DNA: TGTGCCTGGAGTGTACAGGGTATTCTGGAAAAACTGTTTTTT
CDR3 protein: CAWSVQGILEKLFF

CDR3 length: 14
D gene: -
V gene: TRBV18
clone size: -
J gene: TRBJ1-5
CDR3 DNA: TGTGCCAGCTCACCAGGGACCAGCAATCAGCCCCAGCATTTT
CDR3 protein: CASSPGTSNQPQHF

CDR3 length: 15
D gene: TRBD2
V gene: TRBV4-1
clone size: -
J gene: TRBJ2-5
CDR3 DNA: TGCGCCAGCAGCCACCCCTCGGGGGGCCAAGAGACCCAGTACTTC
CDR3 protein: CASSHPSGGQETQYF

CDR3 length: 17
D gene: TRBD1
V gene: TRBV2
clone size: -
J gene: TRBJ1-4
CDR3 DNA: TGTGCCAGCAGGACCGGGACAGGGGCTCCTAAGAGGGAAAAACTGTTTTTT
CDR3 protein: CASRTGTGAPKREKLFF

CDR3 length: 13
D gene: TRBD1
V gene: TRBV19
clone size: -
J gene: TRBJ1-6
CDR3 DNA: TGTGCCAGTACGGACAGGGTCGAGTCACCCCTCCACTTT
CDR3 protein: CASTDRVESPLHF

CDR3 length: 14
D gene: TRBD1
V gene: TRBV2
clone size: -
J gene: TRBJ2-1
CDR3 DNA: TGTGCCAGCAGAGGACAGGAACCTATCAATGAGCAGTTCTTC
CDR3 protein: CASRGQEPINEQFF

CDR3 length: 15
D gene: -
V gene: TRBV10-1
clone size: -
J gene: TRBJ2-2
CDR3 DNA: TGCGCCAGCAGGGAAGAGCTCGCGAACACCGGGGAGCTGTTTTTT
CDR3 protein: CASREELANTGELFF

CDR3 length: 14
D gene: TRBD2
V gene: TRBV5-4
clone size: -
J gene: TRBJ2-3
CDR3 DNA: TGTGCCAGCAGCCCGGGACTAGGTACAGATACGCAGTATTTT
CDR3 protein: CASSPGLGTDTQYF

CDR3 length: 15
D gene: TRBD2
V gene: TRBV2
clone size: -
J gene: TRBJ2-2
CDR3 DNA: TGTGCCACCTATAGCGGGGGGCCGTACACCGGGGAGCTGTTTTTT
CDR3 protein: CATYSGGPYTGELFF

CDR3 length: 17
D gene: -
V gene: TRBV19
clone size: once
J gene: TRBJ1-2
CDR3 DNA: TGTGCCAGTACTTATTCGGCAGGAACAGGGATGAACTATGGCTACACCTTC
CDR3 protein: CASTYSAGTGMNYGYTF